This T cell receptor beta chain was obtained from a study of Graves' ophthalmopathy and Graves' hyperthyroidism. This clonotype has ten or more counts. Germline V gene sequence: CDR1 LNHNV, CDR2 YYDKDF (reference sequence). This CDR3 contains 14 residues. V gave up 6 bases and J gave up 11 bases; unmatched junction bases: 10. TCR beta CDR3 regions were amplified from RNA transcripts. RT-PCR with HTBI primers came first, then second-round multiplex PCR. TCRdb processed the multiplex PCR reads anew with MiXCR; each CDR3 protein has one entry. Here the sample spans around 1.1 million distinct CDR3 sequences, less than 45% being singletons.

The sample was peripheral blood or thyroid tissue (not recorded which). The rearrangement links TRBV15 to TRBJ1-4; 9 bases are shared with TRBD1. This clonotype was sampled from an adult man with Graves' hyperthyroidism. The CDR3 region is CATRLGQGVGKLFF. CDR3 bases: TGTGCCACCAGATTGGGACAGGGAGTGGGGAAACTGTTTTTT.